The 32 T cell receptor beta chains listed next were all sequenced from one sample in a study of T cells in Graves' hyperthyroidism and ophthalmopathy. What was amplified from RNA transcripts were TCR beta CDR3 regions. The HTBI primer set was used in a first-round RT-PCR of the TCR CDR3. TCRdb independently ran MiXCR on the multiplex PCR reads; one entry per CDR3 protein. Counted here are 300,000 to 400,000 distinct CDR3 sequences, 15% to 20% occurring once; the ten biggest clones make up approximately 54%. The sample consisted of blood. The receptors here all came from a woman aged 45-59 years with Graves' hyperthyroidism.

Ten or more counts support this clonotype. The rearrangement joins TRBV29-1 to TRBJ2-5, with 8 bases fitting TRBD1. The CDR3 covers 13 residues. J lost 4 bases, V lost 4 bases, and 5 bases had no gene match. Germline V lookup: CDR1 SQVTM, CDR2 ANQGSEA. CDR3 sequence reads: CSVAGGWGETQYF. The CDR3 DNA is TGCAGCGTTGCAGGGGGCTGGGGAGAGACCCAGTACTTC. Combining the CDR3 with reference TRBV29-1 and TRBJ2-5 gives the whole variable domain SAVISQKPSRDICQRGTSLTIQCQVDSQVTMMFWYRQQPGQSLTLIATANQGSEATYESGFVIDKFPISRPNLTFSTLTVSNMSPEDSSIYLCSVAGGWGETQYFGPGTRLLVL.

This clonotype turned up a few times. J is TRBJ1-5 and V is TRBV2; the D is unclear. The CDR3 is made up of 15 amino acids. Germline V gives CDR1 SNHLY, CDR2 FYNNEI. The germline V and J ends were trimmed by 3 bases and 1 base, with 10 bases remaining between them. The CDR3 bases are TGTGCCAGCAGTGAGATGGCTCTGAGCAATCAGCCCCAGCATTTT. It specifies CASSEMALSNQPQHF. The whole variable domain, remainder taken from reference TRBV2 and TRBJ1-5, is EPEVTQTPSHQVTQMGQEVILRCVPISNHLYFYWYRQILGQKVEFLVSFYNNEISEKSEIFDDQFSVERPDGSNFTLKIRSTKLEDSAMYFCASSEMALSNQPQHFGDGTRLSIL.

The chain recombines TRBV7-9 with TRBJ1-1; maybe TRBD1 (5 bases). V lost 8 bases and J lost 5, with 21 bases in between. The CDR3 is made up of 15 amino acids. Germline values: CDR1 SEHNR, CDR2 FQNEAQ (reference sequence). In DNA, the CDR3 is TGTGCCAGCCGTCCCCCGGGCAGGGTGGTAACTGAAGCTTTCTTT. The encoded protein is CASRPPGRVVTEAFF.

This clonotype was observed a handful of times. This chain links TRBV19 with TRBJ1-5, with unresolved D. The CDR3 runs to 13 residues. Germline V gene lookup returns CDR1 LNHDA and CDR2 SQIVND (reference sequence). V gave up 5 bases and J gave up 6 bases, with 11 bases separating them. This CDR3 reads CASSSNSGQPQHF. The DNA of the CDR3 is TGTGCCAGTAGTTCGAACAGCGGTCAGCCCCAGCATTTT.

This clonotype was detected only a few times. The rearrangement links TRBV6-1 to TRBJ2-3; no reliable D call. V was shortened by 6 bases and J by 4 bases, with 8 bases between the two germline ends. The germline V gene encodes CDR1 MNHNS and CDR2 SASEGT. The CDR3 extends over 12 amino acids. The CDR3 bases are TGTGCCAGCAGAGACACAGCAGATACGCAGTATTTT. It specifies CASRDTADTQYF.

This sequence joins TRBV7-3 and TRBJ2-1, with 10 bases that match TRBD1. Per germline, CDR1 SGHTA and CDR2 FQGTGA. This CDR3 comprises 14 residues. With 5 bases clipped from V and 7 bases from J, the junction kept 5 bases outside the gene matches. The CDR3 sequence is CASSPGQGVNEQFF. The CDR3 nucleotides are TGTGCCAGCAGCCCCGGACAGGGGGTTAATGAGCAGTTCTTC.

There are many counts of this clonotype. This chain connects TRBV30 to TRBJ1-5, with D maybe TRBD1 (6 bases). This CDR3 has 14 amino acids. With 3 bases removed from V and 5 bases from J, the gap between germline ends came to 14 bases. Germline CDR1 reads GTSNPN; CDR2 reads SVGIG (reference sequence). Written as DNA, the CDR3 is TGTGCCTGGAGCGAGACGAGGGGGGATCAGCCCCAGCATTTT. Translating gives CAWSETRGDQPQHF.

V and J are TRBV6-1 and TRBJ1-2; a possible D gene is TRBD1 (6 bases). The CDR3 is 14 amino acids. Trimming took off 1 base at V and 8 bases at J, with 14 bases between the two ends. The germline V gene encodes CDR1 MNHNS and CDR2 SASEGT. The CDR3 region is CASSEVRGALGYTF. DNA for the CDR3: TGTGCCAGCAGTGAAGTTAGGGGGGCGCTGGGCTACACCTTC.

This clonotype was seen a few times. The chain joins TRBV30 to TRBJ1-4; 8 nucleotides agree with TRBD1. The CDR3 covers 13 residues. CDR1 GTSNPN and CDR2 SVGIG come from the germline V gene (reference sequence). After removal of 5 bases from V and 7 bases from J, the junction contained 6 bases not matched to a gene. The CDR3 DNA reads TGTGCCTGGCAGACAGGGGCTTCTGAAAAACTGTTTTTT. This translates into CAWQTGASEKLFF.

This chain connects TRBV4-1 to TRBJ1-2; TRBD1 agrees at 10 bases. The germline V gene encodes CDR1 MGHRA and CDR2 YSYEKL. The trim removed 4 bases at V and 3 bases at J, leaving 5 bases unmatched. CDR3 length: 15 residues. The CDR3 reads CASSPGTGEDYGYTF. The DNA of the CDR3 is TGCGCCAGCAGCCCAGGGACAGGGGAGGACTATGGCTACACCTTC.

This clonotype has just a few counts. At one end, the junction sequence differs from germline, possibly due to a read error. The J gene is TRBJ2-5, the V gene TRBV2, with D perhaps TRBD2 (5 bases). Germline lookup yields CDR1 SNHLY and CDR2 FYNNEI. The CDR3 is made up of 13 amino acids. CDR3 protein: CASTPASWETQCF. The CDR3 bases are TGTGCCAGCACCCCGGCGAGTTGGGAGACCCAGTGCTTC. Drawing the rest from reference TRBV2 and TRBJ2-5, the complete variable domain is EPEVTQTPSHQVTQMGQEVILRCVPISNHLYFYWYRQILGQKVEFLVSFYNNEISEKSEIFDDQFSVERPDGSNFTLKIRSTKLEDSAMYFCASTPASWETQCFGPGTRLLVL.

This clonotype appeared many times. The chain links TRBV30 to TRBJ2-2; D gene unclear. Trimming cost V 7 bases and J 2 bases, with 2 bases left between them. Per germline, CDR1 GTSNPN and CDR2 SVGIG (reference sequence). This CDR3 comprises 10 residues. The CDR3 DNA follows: TGTGCCTTCAACACCGGGGAGCTGTTTTTT. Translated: CAFNTGELFF.

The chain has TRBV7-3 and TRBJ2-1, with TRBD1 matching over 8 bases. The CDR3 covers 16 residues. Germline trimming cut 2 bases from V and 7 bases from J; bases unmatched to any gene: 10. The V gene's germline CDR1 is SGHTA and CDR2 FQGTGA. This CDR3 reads CASSLRPDRGKNEQFF. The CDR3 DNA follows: TGTGCCAGCAGCTTACGACCCGACAGGGGTAAAAATGAGCAGTTCTTC.

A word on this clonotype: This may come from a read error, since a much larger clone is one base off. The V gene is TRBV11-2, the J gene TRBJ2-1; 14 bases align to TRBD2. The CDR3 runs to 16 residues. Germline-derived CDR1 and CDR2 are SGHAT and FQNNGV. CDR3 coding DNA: TGTGTCACAGGGACTAGCGGGAGTTGGAGCTACAATGAGCAGTTCTTC. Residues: CVTGTSGSWSYNEQFF.

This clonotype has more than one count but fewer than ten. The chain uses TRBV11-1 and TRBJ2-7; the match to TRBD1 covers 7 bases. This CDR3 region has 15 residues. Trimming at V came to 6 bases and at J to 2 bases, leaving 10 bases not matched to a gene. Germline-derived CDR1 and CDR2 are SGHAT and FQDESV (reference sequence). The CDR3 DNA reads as TGTGCCAGCAGGGAGACAGGGCATTTCGCCTACGAGCAGTACTTC. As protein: CASRETGHFAYEQYF.

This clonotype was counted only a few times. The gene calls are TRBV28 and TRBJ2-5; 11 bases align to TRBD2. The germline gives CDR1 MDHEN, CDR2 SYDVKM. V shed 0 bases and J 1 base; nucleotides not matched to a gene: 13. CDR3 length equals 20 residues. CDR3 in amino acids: CASSLWWLAGGRKVQETQYF. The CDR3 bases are TGTGCCAGCAGTTTATGGTGGCTAGCGGGAGGCCGGAAGGTCCAAGAGACCCAGTACTTC.

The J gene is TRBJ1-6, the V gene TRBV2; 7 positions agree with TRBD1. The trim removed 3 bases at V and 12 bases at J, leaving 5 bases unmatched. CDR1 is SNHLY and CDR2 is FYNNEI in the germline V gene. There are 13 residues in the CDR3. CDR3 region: CASSESRGGPLHF. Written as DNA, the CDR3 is TGTGCCAGCAGTGAGTCCAGGGGGGGACCCCTCCACTTT.

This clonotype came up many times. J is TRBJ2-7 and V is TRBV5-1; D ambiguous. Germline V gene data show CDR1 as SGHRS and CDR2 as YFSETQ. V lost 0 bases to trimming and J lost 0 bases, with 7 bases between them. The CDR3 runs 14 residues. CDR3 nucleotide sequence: TGCGCCAGCAGCTTGGGGGTCAACTCCTACGAGCAGTACTTC. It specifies CASSLGVNSYEQYF.

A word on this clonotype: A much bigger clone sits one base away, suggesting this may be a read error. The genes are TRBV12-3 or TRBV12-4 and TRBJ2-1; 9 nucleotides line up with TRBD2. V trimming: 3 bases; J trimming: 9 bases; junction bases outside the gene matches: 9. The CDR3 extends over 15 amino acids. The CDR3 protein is CASSLLAGAFSEQFF. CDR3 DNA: TGTGCCAGCAGTTTGTTAGCGGGAGCATTCAGTGAGCAGTTCTTC.

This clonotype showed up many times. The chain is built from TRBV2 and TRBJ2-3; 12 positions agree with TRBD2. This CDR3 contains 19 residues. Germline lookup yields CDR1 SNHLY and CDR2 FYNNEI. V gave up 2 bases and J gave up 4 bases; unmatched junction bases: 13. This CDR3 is CASSERGPTSGGFADTQYF. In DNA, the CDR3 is TGTGCCAGCAGTGAAAGAGGTCCCACTAGCGGGGGGTTCGCAGATACGCAGTATTTT.

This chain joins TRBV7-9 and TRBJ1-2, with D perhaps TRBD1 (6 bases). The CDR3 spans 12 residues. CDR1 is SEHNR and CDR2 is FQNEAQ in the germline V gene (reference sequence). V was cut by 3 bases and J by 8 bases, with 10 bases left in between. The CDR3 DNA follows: TGTGCCAGCAGCTTGGACAGTGGCGGCTACACCTTC. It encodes CASSLDSGGYTF.

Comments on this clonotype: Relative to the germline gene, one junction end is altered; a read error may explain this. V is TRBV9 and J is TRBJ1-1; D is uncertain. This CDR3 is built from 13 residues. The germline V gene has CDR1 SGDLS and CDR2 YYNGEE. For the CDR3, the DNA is TGTGCCTGCAGCGTAGAAGGGAACACTGAAGCTTTCTTT. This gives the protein CACSVEGNTEAFF.

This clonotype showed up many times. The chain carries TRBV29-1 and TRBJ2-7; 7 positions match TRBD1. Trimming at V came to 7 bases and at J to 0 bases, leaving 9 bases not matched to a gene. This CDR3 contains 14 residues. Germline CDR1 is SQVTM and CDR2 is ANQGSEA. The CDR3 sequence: CSAATGTHSYEQYF. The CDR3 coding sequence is TGCAGCGCTGCGACAGGGACACACTCCTACGAGCAGTACTTC.

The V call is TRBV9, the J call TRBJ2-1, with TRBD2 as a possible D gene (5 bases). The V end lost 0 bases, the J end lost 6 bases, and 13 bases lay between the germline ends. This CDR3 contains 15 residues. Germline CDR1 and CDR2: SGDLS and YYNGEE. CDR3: CASSVGREPFNEQFF. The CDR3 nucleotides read TGTGCCAGCAGCGTAGGTCGGGAACCTTTCAATGAGCAGTTCTTC.

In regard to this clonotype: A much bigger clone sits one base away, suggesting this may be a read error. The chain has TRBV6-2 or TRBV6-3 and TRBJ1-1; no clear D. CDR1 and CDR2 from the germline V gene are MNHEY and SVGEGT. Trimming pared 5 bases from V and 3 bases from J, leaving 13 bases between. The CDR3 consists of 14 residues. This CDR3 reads CASSVYPRDTEAFF. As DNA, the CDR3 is TGTGCCAGCAGTGTCTACCCCCGGGACACTGAAGCTTTCTTT.

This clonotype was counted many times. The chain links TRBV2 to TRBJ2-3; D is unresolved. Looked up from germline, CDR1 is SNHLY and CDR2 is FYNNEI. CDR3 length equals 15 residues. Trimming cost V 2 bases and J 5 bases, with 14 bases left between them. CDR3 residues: CASSELDSSGDTQYF. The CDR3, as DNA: TGTGCCAGCAGTGAACTAGATTCCTCCGGAGATACGCAGTATTTT.

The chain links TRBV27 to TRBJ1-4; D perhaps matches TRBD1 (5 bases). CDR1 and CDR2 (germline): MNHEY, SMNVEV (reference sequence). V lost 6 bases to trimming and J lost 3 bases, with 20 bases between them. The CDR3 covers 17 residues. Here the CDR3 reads CASSSMDGASPNEKLFF. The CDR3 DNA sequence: TGTGCCAGCAGCTCCATGGACGGGGCCTCCCCTAATGAAAAACTGTTTTTT.

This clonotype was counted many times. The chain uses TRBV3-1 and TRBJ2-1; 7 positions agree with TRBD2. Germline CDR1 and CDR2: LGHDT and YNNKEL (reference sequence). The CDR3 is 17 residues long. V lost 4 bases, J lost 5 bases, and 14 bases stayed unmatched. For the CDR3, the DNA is TGTGCCAGCAGCCTAGGACCGGCCAGCGGGACTGACAATGAGCAGTTCTTC. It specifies CASSLGPASGTDNEQFF.

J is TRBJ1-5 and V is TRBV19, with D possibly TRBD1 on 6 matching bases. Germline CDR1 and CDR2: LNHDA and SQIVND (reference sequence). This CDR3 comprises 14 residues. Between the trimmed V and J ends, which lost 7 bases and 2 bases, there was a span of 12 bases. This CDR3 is CASTEQGGNQPQHF. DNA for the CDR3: TGTGCCAGTACCGAACAGGGAGGCAATCAGCCCCAGCATTTT.

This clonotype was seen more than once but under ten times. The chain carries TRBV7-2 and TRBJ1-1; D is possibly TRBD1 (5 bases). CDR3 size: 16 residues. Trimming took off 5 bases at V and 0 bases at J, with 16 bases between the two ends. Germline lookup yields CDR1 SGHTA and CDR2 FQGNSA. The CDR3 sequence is CASSKAAGLMNTEAFF. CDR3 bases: TGTGCCAGCAGCAAAGCAGCGGGACTCATGAACACTGAAGCTTTCTTT. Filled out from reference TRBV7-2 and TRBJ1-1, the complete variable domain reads GAGVSQSPSNKVTEKGKDVELRCDPISGHTALYWYRQSLGQGLEFLIYFQGNSAPDKSGLPSDRFSAERTGGSVSTLTIQRTQQEDSAVYLCASSKAAGLMNTEAFFGQGTRLTVV.

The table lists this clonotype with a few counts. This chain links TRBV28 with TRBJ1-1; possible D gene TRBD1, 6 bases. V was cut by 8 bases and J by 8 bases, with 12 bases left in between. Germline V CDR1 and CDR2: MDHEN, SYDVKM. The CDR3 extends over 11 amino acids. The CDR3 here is CASASTGEAFF. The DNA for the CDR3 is TGTGCCAGCGCCTCCACAGGGGAAGCTTTCTTT.

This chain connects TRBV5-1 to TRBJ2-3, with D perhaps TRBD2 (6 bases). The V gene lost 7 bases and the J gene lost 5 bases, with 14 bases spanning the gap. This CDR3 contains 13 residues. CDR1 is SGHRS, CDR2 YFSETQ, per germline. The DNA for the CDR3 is TGCGCCAGCTGTCCGGAGGGGATAGATACGCAGTATTTT. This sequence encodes CASCPEGIDTQYF.